This record looks at one T cell receptor (beta chain) sequence and its context. Trimming took off 1 base at V and 2 bases at J, with 14 bases between the two ends. The CDR3 covers 16 residues. CDR1 is MGHRA and CDR2 is YSYEKL in the germline V gene. These data are taken from a study of T cell clonotyping in hematopoietic cell transplantation. Repertoires were generated with immunoSEQ multiplex PCR, while TCRdb's copy carries only in-frame clones and drops some. The data contain some 13,000 clones, around three fifths of them seen just once; the ten biggest clones take up around 9.3%. This clonotype was sampled from a human donor who either received an allogeneic hematopoietic cell transplant for a myeloid malignancy or was a related donor (not recorded which). Some clones in this sample may be carry-over from other donors' samples. The sequenced material came from PBMCs. The chain recombines TRBV4-1 with TRBJ1-2, with D tentatively TRBD1 (5 bases). The CDR3 loop reads CASSQVSGTENYGYTF. The CDR3 DNA reads as TGCGCCAGCAGCCAAGTATCCGGGACGGAAAACTATGGCTACACCTTC.